The TCR beta chain under discussion was sequenced for a study of sequential checkpoint blockade in melanoma. Study background: Each arm's sequence ended with maintenance nivolumab. DNA from 91 pretreatment tumor samples underwent TCRβ immunosequencing.

The sample's treatment: randomized to nivolumab then ipilimumab (arm A) or the reverse (arm B). The method was immunoSEQ multiplex PCR; TCRdb's version includes in-frame clones alone and lacks a portion of them. The table records about 21,000 clones, approximately 30% of them present only once. Germline V lookup: CDR1 GTSNPN, CDR2 SVGIG (reference sequence). This CDR3 has 14 residues. V lost 0 bases, J lost 9 bases, and 17 bases lay in between. This clone was detected only a few times. Here the sequenced sample was tumor tissue (inferred from file names), taken from a patient given nivolumab and ipilimumab in sequence. This TCR came from a human donor with melanoma. The chain combines TRBV30 with TRBJ1-2; no definite D call. In DNA form, the CDR3 reads TGTGCCTGGAGTGTACGGGCGGTCGGGTCGCGCTACACCTTC. The encoded protein is CAWSVRAVGSRYTF.